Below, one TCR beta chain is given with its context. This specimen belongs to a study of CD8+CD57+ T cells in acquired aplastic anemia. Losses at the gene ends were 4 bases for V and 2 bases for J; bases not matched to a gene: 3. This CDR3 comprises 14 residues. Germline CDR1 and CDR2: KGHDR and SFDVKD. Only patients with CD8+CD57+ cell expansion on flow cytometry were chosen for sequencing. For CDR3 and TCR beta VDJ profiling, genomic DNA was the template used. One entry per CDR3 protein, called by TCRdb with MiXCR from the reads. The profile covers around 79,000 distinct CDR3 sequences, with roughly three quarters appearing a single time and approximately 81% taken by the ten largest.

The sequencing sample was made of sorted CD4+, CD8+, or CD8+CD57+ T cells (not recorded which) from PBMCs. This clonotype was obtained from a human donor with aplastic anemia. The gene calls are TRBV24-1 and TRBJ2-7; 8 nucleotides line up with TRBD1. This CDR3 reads CATSETTGAYEQYF. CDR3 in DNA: TGTGCCACCAGTGAAACGACAGGGGCCTACGAGCAGTACTTC.